The present TCR beta chain was sequenced within a study of shared clonotypes between healthy human individuals (dated by TCRdb to the early 2020s). The study in broad terms: A few men and a couple of women, aged 18 to 49 years, made up the cohort. Per donor, three plates each were used for CD4 naive and CD4 memory, two for CD8 naive, and one for CD8 memory. To estimate repertoire size and how much clonotype sharing occurs between individuals, the study deeply sequenced the blood TCR repertoires of roughly 5 healthy adults. Leukapheresis yielded between about 0.94 and 10 billion PBMCs per donor. To increase sequencing depth and limit assay-specific biases, different laboratories used diverse techniques to prepare libraries and sequence TCR repertoires.

From its cysteine to its phenylalanine, the CDR3 spans 17 amino acids. Only the CDR3 portion is preserved as DNA: 51 bases, with reading frame beginning at the first base. As encoded in the germline V gene, CDR1 is KGHSH while CDR2 is LQKENI. Trimming removed 1 base from V and 4 bases from J, leaving 17 bases between the germline ends. The donors were healthy, HIV-negative adults with no recently reported acute infections or vaccinations. Only Caucasian adults living in Nashville, Tennessee, USA were represented among the donors. Magnetic negative selection was used to enrich CD4+ T cells, after which naive cells were positively selected on CD45RA and the negative fraction became the memory subset. Blood was collected by leukapheresis, and PBMCs were isolated by Ficoll-Histopaque density gradient centrifugation and then cryopreserved in liquid nitrogen vapor phase. Analytical flow cytometry was used to check the purity and quantity of every magnetically sorted T cell population. From each sorted fraction, genomic DNA was isolated and quantified by UV absorbance on a Nanodrop 2000c.

Of note for this clone: It lacks a known antigen. No base quality values were provided; no much bigger clone lies one nucleotide off.

General study outcomes and caveats: Compared with non-shared clonotypes, clonotypes shared by all four sorted-subset donors had higher generation probabilities. Sampling was restricted to blood, and TCR repertoires in tissue are likely to differ from TCR repertoires in blood. Incomplete sequencing was indicated by rarefaction of sorted-subset datasets, despite the large sequencing depth. When several donors were compared, the shared fraction of clonotypes was about 5.4% for naive CD4, around 3.6% for naive CD8, roughly 2.3% for memory CD4, and around 0.4% for memory CD8. Estimated clonotype richness was generally larger for naive than for memory subsets. Because the study included only a small number of donors, the genetic and exposure-history diversity represented was limited. Pairwise subsampling indicated that sequencing depth was expected to affect the degree of clonotype sharing among donors.

TCR CDR3 regions were amplified from genomic DNA by multiplex PCR using the deep immunoSEQ assay. For each cell subset, the extracted genomic DNA was distributed evenly across all wells of several immunoSEQ 96-well plates, and each plate served as one replicate. For sorted subsets, each replicate PCR was loaded with 200 ng genomic DNA, equivalent to about 30,000 T cell genomes. The purified libraries were quantified using a Qubit 3.0 fluorometer, sized with a Bioanalyzer 2100, and then quantified again using the KAPA Library Quantification kit. Every immunoSEQ 96-well plate was sequenced on a dedicated single-read 150-cycle Illumina NextSeq 550 flow cell. Regarding the original processing steps: Because only junctional sequences without quality scores were contained in the immunoSEQ output, filtering matching that applied to full-length reads could not be performed. Sequences were annotated with PyIR, a Python wrapper for IgBLAST v1.9, using IMGT germline references to assign V/J genes and CDR3. Any read was removed if the V/J assignment was weak (E-value above 1e-6), the CDR3 was missing, or the read contained stop codons, out-of-frame junctions, or ambiguous translated residues. V3J clonotypes were defined by identical inferred V gene, J gene, and CDR3 amino acid sequence. Percentage overlap between repertoires was computed as shared unique clonotypes divided by the size of the smaller repertoire. Repertoire richness was assessed with RTK rarefaction, the Chao1 estimator, and Recon v2.1 estimates of unobserved clonotypes. OLGA was used to compute generation probabilities for all TCRbeta clonotypes that the gDNA method yielded from several donors. As stored in TCRdb, this immuneACCESS dataset retains in-frame rearrangements with V and J assigned. A fraction of the clones does not appear; measured against another copy, unresolved V genes explain less than half of the discrepancy, and the remainder lacks a known reason. Clonal size and the V and J genes are those of that table, whereas D and trimming came from the DNA. This sample holds over a million clones; about 75% were observed only once. The ten largest make up 1.2% to 1.5% of the sample.

This clonotype was sampled from a man between 18 and 29 years old in good health. This chain joins TRBV18 to TRBJ1-5; no D gene call is confident. Source material: memory CD4+ T cells sorted from blood. What this sample's cell subset or site label stands for: CD45RA-negative fraction. DNA sequence: TGTGCCAGCTCACCACTAGGGCCGGGATCCGGGAATCAGCCCCAGCATTTT. Its coded protein is CASSPLGPGSGNQPQHF.